A single TCR beta chain is shown here with its context. This specimen belongs to a study of blood T cell repertoires in COVID-19. Germline V gene data show CDR1 as SGHTA and CDR2 as FQGTGA. Trimming cost V 1 base and J 2 bases, with 11 bases left between them. This CDR3 comprises 15 residues. Produced via immunoSEQ multiplex PCR; TCRdb's table is partial and in-frame only. Of some 31,000 clones listed, 85% were seen once; the top ten hold approximately 15%. The sequence derives from a human donor with acute or convalescent COVID-19. The donor label of this sample is uncertain. Sequencing was performed on peripheral blood. The V call is TRBV7-3, the J call TRBJ1-2; D may be TRBD1 (5 bases). The CDR3 DNA follows: TGTGCCAGCAGCTTAAGCGGGACGGAGAACTATGGCTACACCTTC. Its protein is CASSLSGTENYGYTF.